Below, 17 T cell receptor beta chains from the same sample are listed, as sequenced in a study of blood T cell repertoires in COVID-19. Sequencing was performed with immunoSEQ multiplex PCR; in TCRdb, only in-frame clones are kept and a portion is missing. The sample contains tens of thousands of clones, 90% of which appear only once. Sequencing was carried out using peripheral blood. All receptors come from a man aged 55 to 70 with acute or convalescent COVID-19.

This chain links TRBV29-1 with TRBJ2-7, with D unresolved. CDR1 is SQVTM and CDR2 is ANQGSEA in the germline V gene. This CDR3 comprises 12 residues. Trimming shortened V by 6 bases and J by 6 bases, and 15 bases separated the two germline ends. The CDR3 region has the DNA TGCAGCGTCAACTCCCCTTCGGGCGAGCAGTACTTC. Translation gives CSVNSPSGEQYF.

The chain joins TRBV7-9 to TRBJ2-3; unclear D gene. This CDR3 spans 13 amino acids. Germline loops: CDR1 SEHNR, CDR2 FQNEAQ (reference sequence). V shed 1 base and J shed 2 bases, with 4 bases lying between them. The CDR3 DNA reads as TGTGCCAGCAGCTTAGGTCTCACAGATACGCAGTATTTT. It yields the protein CASSLGLTDTQYF.

The chain employs TRBV4-1 and TRBJ1-4; D gene uncertain. The V gene lost 2 bases and the J gene lost 5 bases, with 15 bases spanning the gap. There are 16 residues in the CDR3. Germline-derived CDR1 and CDR2 are MGHRA and YSYEKL. The CDR3 region is CASSQPPSSVNEKLFF. The CDR3 nucleotides are TGCGCCAGCAGCCAACCTCCATCTTCGGTAAATGAAAAACTGTTTTTT.

V gene TRBV2 combines with J gene TRBJ1-2; TRBD1 is a possible D gene (6 bases). The V end was cut by 4 bases, the J end by 5 bases, with 8 bases between. The CDR3 loop spans 12 amino acids. Germline V gene sequence: CDR1 SNHLY, CDR2 FYNNEI. The CDR3 nucleotides are TGTGCCAGCAGTGTGACAGGTTATGGCTACACCTTC. It encodes CASSVTGYGYTF. Based on the CDR3 plus reference TRBV2 and TRBJ1-2, the full variable domain is EPEVTQTPSHQVTQMGQEVILRCVPISNHLYFYWYRQILGQKVEFLVSFYNNEISEKSEIFDDQFSVERPDGSNFTLKIRSTKLEDSAMYFCASSVTGYGYTFGSGTRLTVV.

This clone appeared once. The V call is TRBV5-1, the J call TRBJ1-1, with D perhaps matching TRBD1 (5 bases). The V end lost 4 bases, the J end lost 7 bases, and 14 bases lay between the germline ends. Germline CDR1 SGHRS, CDR2 YFSETQ. The CDR3 has 13 residues. For the CDR3, the DNA is TGCGCCAGCAGCCTAGACAGCGCAGGTGAAGCTTTCTTT. Translating it yields CASSLDSAGEAFF.

V and J are TRBV2 and TRBJ2-3; the match to TRBD1 covers 7 bases. The CDR3 is 14 amino acids. V lost 7 bases, J lost 5 bases, and 9 bases stayed unmatched. Per germline, CDR1 SNHLY and CDR2 FYNNEI. CDR3 nucleotides: TGTGCCAGCATTCCGCAGGGGGAGCAAGATACGCAGTATTTT. It codes for CASIPQGEQDTQYF.

The CDR3 is CASSISGSEKLFF. CDR3 nucleotides: TGTGCCAGTAGTATATCCGGGAGTGAAAAACTGTTTTTT. The V call is TRBV19, the J call TRBJ1-4; D ambiguous. V dropped 2 bases and J dropped 7 bases, with 8 bases sitting between them. There are 13 residues in the CDR3. CDR1 and CDR2 (germline): LNHDA, SQIVND (reference sequence).

This CDR3 reads CASSSRGGDQPQHF. In DNA, the CDR3 is TGTGCCAGCAGCTCTAGGGGGGGTGACCAGCCCCAGCATTTT. The chain uses TRBV5-6 and TRBJ1-5; weak D call: TRBD1 (6 bases). The CDR3 has 14 residues. V was clipped by 3 bases and J by 7 bases, with 14 bases between them. Germline CDR1 SGHDT, CDR2 YYEEEE.

The chain joins TRBV3-1 (or the pseudogene TRBV3-2) to TRBJ2-2; 9 bases fit TRBD1. Germline trimming cut 2 bases from V and 7 bases from J; bases unmatched to any gene: 5. The V gene's germline CDR1 is LGHDT and CDR2 YNNKEL (reference sequence). This CDR3 is built from 15 residues. The CDR3 reads CASSQLGTGSGELFF. The CDR3 nucleotides are TGTGCCAGCAGCCAACTTGGGACAGGGAGCGGGGAGCTGTTTTTT.

The rearrangement links TRBV10-2 to TRBJ2-3; TRBD2 agrees at 8 bases. The germline gives CDR1 WSHSY, CDR2 SAAADI. V lost 2 bases, J lost 4 bases, and 5 bases stayed unmatched. CDR3 length: 15 amino acids. The CDR3 region has the DNA TGCGCCAGCAGTGAGCCAGGACTAGCCTCAGATACGCAGTATTTT. Encoded protein: CASSEPGLASDTQYF.

The V and J genes are TRBV6-2 or TRBV6-3 and TRBJ2-2; D perhaps matches TRBD1 (5 bases). There are 17 residues in the CDR3. The germline CDR1 and CDR2 sequences are MNHEY and SVGEGT. The germline V and J ends were trimmed by 3 bases and 5 bases, with 19 bases remaining between them. The CDR3 reads CASSYRGWQGTTGELFF. In DNA, the CDR3 is TGTGCCAGCAGTTATAGGGGATGGCAGGGTACAACCGGGGAGCTGTTTTTT.

The rearrangement links TRBV3-1 (or the pseudogene TRBV3-2) to TRBJ2-7, with D possibly TRBD1 on 6 matching bases. The CDR3 runs to 13 residues. V dropped 4 bases and J dropped 7 bases, with 14 bases sitting between them. Germline CDR1 is LGHDT and CDR2 is YNNKEL (reference sequence). CDR3 in DNA: TGTGCCAGCAGCCGAAAACAGGGCTGGGAGCAGTACTTC. Protein product: CASSRKQGWEQYF.

The chain joins TRBV6-5 to TRBJ1-5; D is undetermined. Germline V gene sequence: CDR1 MNHEY, CDR2 SVGAGI. The CDR3 extends over 15 amino acids. V lost 4 bases and J 0 bases, leaving 10 bases between the germline ends. CDR3 sequence reads: CASSLTGSSNQPQHF. The CDR3 DNA sequence: TGTGCCAGCAGTTTGACGGGATCTAGCAATCAGCCCCAGCATTTT.

This chain uses TRBV14 with TRBJ1-3, with TRBD1 identical over 8 bases. Germline assignment: CDR1 SGHDN and CDR2 FVKESK. The CDR3 consists of 14 residues. The J segment lost 3 bases and the V segment lost 4 bases, leaving 2 bases of the junction unmatched. CDR3 sequence reads: CASSLDRDGNTIYF. For the CDR3, the DNA is TGTGCCAGCAGCCTGGACAGGGATGGAAACACCATATATTTT.

The V gene is TRBV29-1, the J gene TRBJ1-2, with D hard to call. Deletions cut 2 bases from V and 4 bases from J, with 17 bases between. Germline loops: CDR1 SQVTM, CDR2 ANQGSEA. The CDR3 is 15 amino acids. The CDR3 region has the DNA TGCAGCGTTGAATATATAGACAAACTGGGCTATGGCTACACCTTC. Protein product: CSVEYIDKLGYGYTF.

CDR3 region: CASSFRGTGDNQPQHF. The CDR3 region has the DNA TGTGCCAGCAGTTTTCGCGGGACAGGGGATAATCAGCCCCAGCATTTT. The rearrangement links TRBV27 to TRBJ1-5, with TRBD1 identical over 10 bases. The CDR3 spans 16 residues. Looked up from germline, CDR1 is MNHEY and CDR2 is SMNVEV (reference sequence). Losses at the gene ends were 3 bases for V and 4 bases for J; bases not matched to a gene: 6.

The CDR3: CASSSVDRGIQYF. For the CDR3, the DNA is TGTGCCAGCAGCTCCGTCGACAGGGGCATTCAGTACTTC. V and J are TRBV7-3 and TRBJ2-4, with 8 nucleotides matching TRBD1. After removal of 4 bases from V and 9 bases from J, the junction contained 5 bases not matched to a gene. The V gene's germline CDR1 is SGHTA and CDR2 FQGTGA. This CDR3 spans 13 amino acids.